This T cell receptor beta chain was sequenced during a study of blood T cell repertoires in COVID-19. For the study at large: In each case, the material was cDNA or gDNA derived from T cells, B-cell-depleted T cells, or PBMCs.

Enrollment of patients from Seattle took place during active infection, with longitudinal follow-up. This clone was detected once. In the source study's methods: Amplifying reference gene primers gave estimates of nucleated cell counts. The protocol was immunoSEQ multiplex PCR, while the TCRdb copy is restricted to in-frame clones and leaves out a portion. The DNA was the basis for D and trimming; V, J and clone size are from that table. The sample holds 95,000 or so clones, 75% to 85% seen once. With V trimmed by 2 bases and J by 1 base, 7 bases remained unmatched. CDR3 length: 17 residues. Germline CDR1 ENHRY, CDR2 SYGVKD.

The clonotype was recovered from a man older than 75 with COVID-19, enrolled during active disease. The material sequenced was peripheral blood. This chain links TRBV10-3 with TRBJ2-2, with TRBD2 matching over 7 bases. DNA of the CDR3: TGTGCCATCAGTGAGCTGGTCTCTAGCGGGAACACCGGGGAGCTGTTTTTT. Its protein product is CAISELVSSGNTGELFF.